The next 9 T cell receptor beta chains were all read from a single sample in a study of human T cells and chemical hapten exposure. Stated time point: pre-sensitization, week 0. Treatment given: therapeutic diphenylcyclopropenone sensitization with weekly scalp DPC. MiXCR, applied by TCRdb to the RACE reads, yields one record per CDR3 protein. The data hold roughly 81,000 distinct CDR3 sequences, with 6.5% to 10% observed a single time. The sequences come from whole blood, collected in connection with sensitization to the hapten diphenylcyclopropenone (DPC). Every receptor here comes from a middle-aged man with alopecia areata. Some clones in this sample may be carry-over from other donors' samples.

This CDR3 reads CASSLSDSAYEQYF. In DNA form, the CDR3 reads TGTGCCAGCAGTTTATCGGACTCGGCCTACGAGCAGTACTTC. The chain is built from TRBV12-3 or TRBV12-4 and TRBJ2-7, with a tentative D call TRBD2 (5 bases). V was shortened by 2 bases and J by 2 bases, with 10 bases between the two germline ends. The CDR3 has 14 amino acids.

This clonotype was counted between two and nine times. V usage is TRBV6-2 or TRBV6-3 and J usage is TRBJ2-3, with D perhaps TRBD2 (6 bases). Germline V gene data show CDR1 as MNHEY and CDR2 as SVGEGT. The V gene lost 6 bases and the J gene lost 1 base, with 14 bases spanning the gap. The CDR3 consists of 15 residues. CDR3 DNA sequence: TGTGCCAGCAGCTTGACGGGAGTCCGCACAGATACGCAGTATTTT. Amino acids: CASSLTGVRTDTQYF.

This clonotype showed up just a few times. The J gene is TRBJ2-2, the V gene TRBV12-3 or TRBV12-4; D remains unclear. Between the trimmed V and J ends, which lost 3 bases and 7 bases, there was a span of 12 bases. CDR3 length: 14 amino acids. CDR3 DNA sequence: TGTGCCAGCAGTTTTAACATCCAATACGGGGAGCTGTTTTTT. It codes for CASSFNIQYGELFF.

The V and J genes are TRBV7-9 and TRBJ2-2, with D uncertain. The germline V and J ends were trimmed by 5 bases and 0 bases, with 7 bases remaining between them. Germline values: CDR1 SEHNR, CDR2 FQNEAQ (reference sequence). The CDR3 length is 14 residues. The CDR3 DNA reads as TGTGCCAGCAGCCCGAACACGAACACCGGGGAGCTGTTTTTT. Translating gives CASSPNTNTGELFF.

On this clonotype: Possible read error: a much larger clone is one base away. V gene TRBV20-1 combines with J gene TRBJ1-3, with TRBD1 as a possible D gene (6 bases). This CDR3 contains 14 residues. Germline loops: CDR1 DFQATT, CDR2 SNEGSKA (reference sequence). The CDR3 is CSAGLTGYGNTKYF. The CDR3 DNA reads TGCAGTGCTGGCCTAACAGGGTACGGAAACACCAAATATTTT.

This chain connects TRBV7-2 to TRBJ1-4; 8 bases fit TRBD1. The J segment lost 8 bases and the V segment lost 5 bases, leaving 10 bases of the junction unmatched. This CDR3 has 15 amino acids. CDR1 is SGHTA, CDR2 FQGNSA, per germline. CDR3 residues: CASSRYQGAGEKLFF. Here the CDR3 DNA reads TGTGCCAGCAGCCGATACCAGGGGGCCGGGGAAAAACTGTTTTTT. The complete variable domain, with remaining parts taken from reference TRBV7-2 and TRBJ1-4, reads GAGVSQSPSNKVTEKGKDVELRCDPISGHTALYWYRQSLGQGLEFLIYFQGNSAPDKSGLPSDRFSAERTGGSVSTLTIQRTQQEDSAVYLCASSRYQGAGEKLFFGSGTQLSVL.

In this sample, this clonotype turned up a few times. This sequence joins TRBV28 and TRBJ1-6, with D possibly matching TRBD1 (5 bases). V was cut by 5 bases and J by 7 bases, with 12 bases left in between. The germline CDR1 and CDR2 sequences are MDHEN and SYDVKM. This CDR3 has 14 amino acids. Written as DNA, the CDR3 is TGTGCCAGCAGTCCGACGGGGGACAATTCACCCCTCCACTTT. Its protein product is CASSPTGDNSPLHF.

This clonotype was seen ten or more times. The chain is built from TRBV11-3 and TRBJ2-3, with D perhaps TRBD1 or TRBD2 (5 bases each). This CDR3 is built from 14 residues. The V gene lost 7 bases and the J gene lost 5 bases, with 16 bases spanning the gap. The germline CDR1 and CDR2 sequences are SGHNT and YENEEA. The DNA for the CDR3 is TGTGCCAGCACCGGGGCGACATTCAGAGATACGCAGTATTTT. Amino acids: CASTGATFRDTQYF.

Points on this clonotype: This may stem from a read error, because a much larger clone lies one nucleotide away. The rearrangement joins TRBV20-1 to TRBJ1-4, with 7 bases matching TRBD1. The length of the CDR3 is 15 residues. Germline V gives CDR1 DFQATT, CDR2 SNEGSKA (reference sequence). The CDR3 spells CSARDDTGVFEKLYF. In DNA, the CDR3 is TGCAGTGCTAGAGACGACACAGGGGTCTTTGAAAAACTGTATTTT.